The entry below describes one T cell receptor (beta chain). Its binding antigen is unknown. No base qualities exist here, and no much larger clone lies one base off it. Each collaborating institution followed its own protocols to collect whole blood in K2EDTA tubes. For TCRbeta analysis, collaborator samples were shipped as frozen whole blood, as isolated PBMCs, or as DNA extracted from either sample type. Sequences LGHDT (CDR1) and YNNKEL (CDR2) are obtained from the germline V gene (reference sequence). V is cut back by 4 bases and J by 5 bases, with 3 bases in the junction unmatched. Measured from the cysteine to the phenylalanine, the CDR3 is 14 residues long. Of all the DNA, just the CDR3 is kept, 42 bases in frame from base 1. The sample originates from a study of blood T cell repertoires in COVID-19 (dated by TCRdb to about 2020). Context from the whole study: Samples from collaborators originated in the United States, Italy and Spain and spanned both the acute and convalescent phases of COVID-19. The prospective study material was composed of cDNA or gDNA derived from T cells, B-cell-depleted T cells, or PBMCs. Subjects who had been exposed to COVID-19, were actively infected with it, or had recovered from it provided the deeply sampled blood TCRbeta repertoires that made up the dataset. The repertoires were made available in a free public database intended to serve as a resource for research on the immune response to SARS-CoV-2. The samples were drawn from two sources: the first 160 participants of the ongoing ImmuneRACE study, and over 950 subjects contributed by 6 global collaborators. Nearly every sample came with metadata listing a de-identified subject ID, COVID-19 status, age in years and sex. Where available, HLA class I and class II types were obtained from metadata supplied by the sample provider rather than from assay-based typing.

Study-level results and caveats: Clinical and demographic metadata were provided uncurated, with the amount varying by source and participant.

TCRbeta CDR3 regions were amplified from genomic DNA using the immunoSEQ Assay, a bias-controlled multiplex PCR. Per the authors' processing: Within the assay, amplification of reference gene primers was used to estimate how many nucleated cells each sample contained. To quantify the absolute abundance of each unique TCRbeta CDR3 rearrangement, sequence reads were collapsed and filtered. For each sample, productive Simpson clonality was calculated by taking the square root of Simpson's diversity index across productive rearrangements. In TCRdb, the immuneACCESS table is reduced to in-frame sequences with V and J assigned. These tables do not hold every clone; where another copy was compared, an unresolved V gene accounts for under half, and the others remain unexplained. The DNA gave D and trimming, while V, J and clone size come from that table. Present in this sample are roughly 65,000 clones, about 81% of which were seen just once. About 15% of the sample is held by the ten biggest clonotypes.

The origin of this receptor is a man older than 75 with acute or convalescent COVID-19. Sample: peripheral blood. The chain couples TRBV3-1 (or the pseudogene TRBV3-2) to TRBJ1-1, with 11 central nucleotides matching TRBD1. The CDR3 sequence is CASSRRDRGTEAFF. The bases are TGTGCCAGCAGCCGCCGGGACAGGGGGACTGAAGCTTTCTTT.